This TCR beta chain was identified during a study of blood T cell repertoires in COVID-19. The overall study: Collection of acute and convalescent COVID-19 samples took place in the United States, Italy and Spain. T cells, B-cell-depleted T cells, or PBMCs provided the cDNA or gDNA that served as material.

The Seattle site enrolled patients during active infection and followed them longitudinally. Authors' analysis steps: Amplified reference gene primers provided the basis for estimating nucleated cell counts. The table came from immunoSEQ multiplex PCR; TCRdb's copy has only in-frame clones and leaves some out. The DNA was the basis for D and trimming; V, J and clone size are from that table. The repertoire has roughly 220,000 clones, roughly 80% of them found once; the top ten carry roughly 8%. This clone was counted only a few times. Germline V gene data show CDR1 as MNHEY and CDR2 as SVGAGI. The CDR3 is made up of 14 amino acids. Trimming took 10 bases from V and 2 from J; bases not matched to a gene: 10.

The material sequenced was peripheral blood. This receptor was identified in an elderly woman with COVID-19, enrolled during active disease. The rearrangement links TRBV6-5 to TRBJ2-7, with 8 nucleotides matching TRBD2. For the CDR3, the DNA is TGTGCCACCGGGGGGGGCGACTCGACCTACGAGCAGTACTTC. Translated, it gives CATGGGDSTYEQYF.